This T cell receptor beta chain was obtained from a study of early T cells in non-severe SARS-CoV-2 infection. In TCRdb, the 5' RACE reads were re-called with MiXCR into one record per CDR3 protein. This repertoire shows around 99,000 distinct CDR3 sequences, 16% found once; its top ten account for 5.1%. V was pared by 1 base and J by 5 bases, with 4 bases of the junction left unmatched. This CDR3 is built from 14 residues. Germline V lookup: CDR1 SGHDT, CDR2 YYEEEE. This TCR came from an adult who was a healthcare worker with PCR-confirmed SARS-CoV-2 infection or an uninfected control (not recorded which). The V gene is TRBV5-6, the J gene TRBJ2-7; 9 bases fit TRBD1. The input for sequencing was whole blood, taken at baseline. The CDR3 loop reads CASSLTGQGNEQYF. The CDR3 DNA follows: TGTGCCAGCAGCTTGACCGGACAGGGGAACGAGCAGTACTTC.